This passage covers 11 T cell receptor beta chains from one sample sequenced in a study of cytomegalovirus exposure and HLA in healthy donors. Profiling relied on immunoSEQ multiplex PCR, and the TCRdb table lists in-frame clones only, not all of them. The data contain about 120,000 clones, 80% to 90% of them seen just once; the ten biggest clones take up 1.1%. Specimen: PBMCs. Every receptor here comes from a young woman in good health and CMV-seronegative.

This clone was counted a single time. The gene calls are TRBV27 and TRBJ2-3, with D maybe TRBD2 (5 bases). Trimming took 5 bases from V and 2 from J, leaving 8 bases between them. CDR3 length equals 13 residues. Germline CDR1 is MNHEY and CDR2 is SMNVEV (reference sequence). DNA for the CDR3: TGTGCCAGCAGTCCACTAGTCACAGATACGCAGTATTTT. Protein sequence: CASSPLVTDTQYF.

This chain links TRBV30 with TRBJ1-1, with D unclear. The CDR3 is 14 amino acids. Germline V gives CDR1 GTSNPN, CDR2 SVGIG (reference sequence). The V end lost 5 bases, the J end lost 1 base, and 14 bases lay between the germline ends. CDR3 DNA sequence: TGTGCCTGGTCCTTATCCCCAGGGAACACTGAAGCTTTCTTT. Encoded protein: CAWSLSPGNTEAFF. The variable domain in full, with the rest retrieved from reference TRBV30 and TRBJ1-1, is SQTIHQWPATLVQPVGSPLSLECTVEGTSNPNLYWYRQAAGRGLQLLFYSVGIGQISSEVPQNLSASRPQDRQFILSSKKLLLSDSGFYLCAWSLSPGNTEAFFGQGTRLTVV.

The table lists this clone with a few counts. The chain employs TRBV13 and TRBJ2-7; 8 nucleotides align to TRBD2. The J segment lost 2 bases and the V segment lost 5 bases, leaving 2 bases of the junction unmatched. This CDR3 spans 13 amino acids. CDR1 and CDR2 (germline): PRHDT, FYEKMQ (reference sequence). The CDR3 sequence is CASSTAGAYEQYF. CDR3 DNA: TGTGCCAGCAGCACAGCGGGGGCCTACGAGCAGTACTTC.

The genes are TRBV5-5 and TRBJ1-2, with TRBD1 matching over 7 bases. Germline CDR1 reads SGHKS; CDR2 reads YYEKEE (reference sequence). The trim removed 3 bases at V and 8 bases at J, leaving 4 bases unmatched. CDR3 length equals 12 residues. The CDR3, as DNA: TGTGCCAGCAGCTACCAGGGGGGAGGCTACACCTTC. Amino acids: CASSYQGGGYTF.

The chain is built from TRBV11-1 and TRBJ2-7; 8 bases are a match to TRBD2. Per the germline V gene, CDR1 is SGHAT and CDR2 is FQDESV (reference sequence). The CDR3 covers 16 residues. Losses at the gene ends were 2 bases for V and 2 bases for J; bases not matched to a gene: 8. CDR3 DNA sequence: TGTGCCAGCAGCTTAAAGACGACTAGCGACACCTACGAGCAGTACTTC. Translated: CASSLKTTSDTYEQYF.

A single count supports this clone. The chain couples TRBV2 to TRBJ1-5; 8 nucleotides line up with TRBD1. J lost 0 bases, V lost 9 bases, and 4 bases had no gene match. The germline V gene has CDR1 SNHLY and CDR2 FYNNEI. The CDR3 runs to 14 residues. Here the CDR3 DNA reads TGTGCCAGTGGGACAGGTGGTAGCAATCAGCCCCAGCATTTT. Translated: CASGTGGSNQPQHF. Filled out from reference TRBV2 and TRBJ1-5, the complete variable domain reads EPEVTQTPSHQVTQMGQEVILRCVPISNHLYFYWYRQILGQKVEFLVSFYNNEISEKSEIFDDQFSVERPDGSNFTLKIRSTKLEDSAMYFCASGTGGSNQPQHFGDGTRLSIL.

V usage is TRBV28 and J usage is TRBJ2-2; D unresolved. Trimming left V 2 bases short and J 1 base short, with 2 bases between. This CDR3 spans 13 amino acids. Germline CDR1 reads MDHEN; CDR2 reads SYDVKM. CDR3 nucleotide sequence: TGTGCCAGCAGTTTACAGAACACCGGGGAGCTGTTTTTT. It specifies CASSLQNTGELFF.

The V gene is TRBV28, the J gene TRBJ2-1; a weak D match, TRBD2 (6 bases). V lost 7 bases, J lost 4 bases, and 29 bases lay in between. The germline CDR1 and CDR2 sequences are MDHEN and SYDVKM. The CDR3 runs 19 residues. CDR3 sequence (DNA): TGTGCCAGCACTCGTCATGGAGGCGGGACGAGGGGTTTTTACAATGAGCAGTTCTTC. It yields the protein CASTRHGGGTRGFYNEQFF.

The J gene is TRBJ2-5, the V gene TRBV30; 7 positions match TRBD2. CDR1 is GTSNPN and CDR2 is SVGIG in the germline V gene (reference sequence). The CDR3 has 13 amino acids. The V gene end was trimmed by 4 bases and the J gene end by 4 bases; junction bases not matched to a gene: 6. The CDR3 DNA reads as TGTGCCTGGACAGGGAGGGGTGGAGAGACCCAGTACTTC. As protein: CAWTGRGGETQYF.

The genes are TRBV30 and TRBJ2-1; the match to TRBD2 covers 8 bases. V dropped 0 bases and J dropped 7; count of bases not matched to a gene: 5. The germline gives CDR1 GTSNPN, CDR2 SVGIG (reference sequence). The CDR3 has 14 amino acids. As DNA, the CDR3 is TGTGCCTGGAGTGTAGGGACTAGTCGTAATGAGCAGTTCTTC. Its protein product is CAWSVGTSRNEQFF.

The chain employs TRBV10-1 and TRBJ2-7, with 10 bases that match TRBD2. Unmatched junction bases numbered 3, after V lost 4 bases and J lost 3 bases. This CDR3 spans 14 amino acids. Germline loops: CDR1 WNHNN, CDR2 SYGVQD (reference sequence). Here the CDR3 reads CASSAAGGIYEQYF. In DNA form, the CDR3 reads TGCGCCAGCAGTGCAGCGGGGGGGATCTACGAGCAGTACTTC.